These 18 T cell receptor beta chains share one sample of origin, sequenced in a study of monozygotic twins with inflammatory bowel disease. Following a re-call of the 5' RACE reads, TCRdb has one entry per CDR3 protein and lacks DNA. This table holds around 410,000 distinct CDR3 sequences. Source material: blood. The receptors stem from a human donor with ulcerative colitis or Crohn's disease, or a healthy co-twin of an affected twin (not recorded which).

The rearrangement uses TRBV3-1 and TRBJ1-1; the TCRdb call, TRBD1, lacks DNA for checking. CDR3 length: 14 amino acids. The germline gives CDR1 LGHDT, CDR2 YNNKEL (reference sequence). The CDR3 sequence is CASSQEGDDREAFF.

The genes are TRBV5-5 and TRBJ2-7. Per germline, CDR1 SGHKS and CDR2 YYEKEE (reference sequence). The CDR3 has 13 residues. The CDR3 sequence: CASSFGRNYEQYF.

The chain's CDR3 is CASSYYLSASYNEQFF. The V call is TRBV27, the J call TRBJ2-1; TCRdb reports TRBD1, a call that lacks DNA to check it against. CDR1 is MNHEY and CDR2 is SMNVEV in the germline V gene (reference sequence). The length of the CDR3 is 16 residues.

The chain has TRBV3-1 and TRBJ1-5; TCRdb's D call, TRBD1, is unchecked because there is no DNA. The CDR3 covers 15 residues. Germline CDR1 is LGHDT and CDR2 is YNNKEL (reference sequence). The CDR3 region is CASSQGWTTDQPQHF.

The V gene is TRBV20-1, the J gene TRBJ2-7; the D gene TCRdb calls, TRBD2, cannot be checked with no DNA. Germline V lookup: CDR1 DFQATT, CDR2 SNEGSKA (reference sequence). The length of the CDR3 is 12 residues. The chain's CDR3 is CTPRTSGGEQYF.

V gene TRBV4-2 combines with J gene TRBJ1-1; absent DNA, TCRdb's TRBD1 call cannot be checked. The CDR3 contains 17 residues. Germline V gene sequence: CDR1 LGHNA, CDR2 YNFKEQ. CDR3 sequence reads: CASSQVRDRVRNTEAFF.

This sequence joins TRBV7-2 and TRBJ2-7; TCRdb indicates TRBD2, and absent DNA this call remains unverified. This CDR3 region has 15 residues. Germline-derived CDR1 and CDR2 are SGHTA and FQGNSA. The CDR3: CASSTTSGASYEQYF.

V usage is TRBV15 and J usage is TRBJ1-4; absent DNA, TCRdb's TRBD1 call cannot be checked. CDR1 is LNHNV, CDR2 YYDKDF, per germline (reference sequence). This CDR3 spans 16 amino acids. CDR3 amino acids: CATSSSRGQGGEKLFF.

V and J are TRBV2 and TRBJ2-1; checking the TCRdb D call of TRBD2 is not possible without DNA. The CDR3 is 15 amino acids. Germline CDR1 is SNHLY and CDR2 is FYNNEI. CDR3 protein: CAGGSYSGRANEQFF. Full variable domain (remainder filled in from reference TRBV2 and TRBJ2-1): EPEVTQTPSHQVTQMGQEVILRCVPISNHLYFYWYRQILGQKVEFLVSFYNNEISEKSEIFDDQFSVERPDGSNFTLKIRSTKLEDSAMYFCAGGSYSGRANEQFFGPGTRLTVL.

This sequence joins TRBV7-3 and TRBJ2-5. The germline gives CDR1 SGHTA, CDR2 FQGTGA. The CDR3 length is 14 residues. CDR3 sequence: CASSQPVHQETQYF.

The chain has TRBV15 and TRBJ1-1; TCRdb returns TRBD1, unconfirmable since there is no DNA. Germline-derived CDR1 and CDR2 are LNHNV and YYDKDF (reference sequence). The CDR3 length is 12 residues. CDR3 residues: CATGGLNTEAFF. The complete variable domain, with remaining parts taken from reference TRBV15 and TRBJ1-1, reads DAMVIQNPRYQVTQFGKPVTLSCSQTLNHNVMYWYQQKSSQAPKLLFHYYDKDFNNEADTPDNFQSRRPNTSFCFLDIRSPGLGDTAMYLCATGGLNTEAFFGQGTRLTVV.

The chain couples TRBV10-3 to TRBJ2-5; TCRdb designates TRBD1, a call that cannot be tested without DNA. CDR1 is ENHRY, CDR2 SYGVKD, per germline. CDR3 length: 14 residues. The CDR3 is CAISESGQGETQYF.

The chain employs TRBV6-1 and TRBJ1-1. CDR3 length equals 14 residues. Germline-derived CDR1 and CDR2 are MNHNS and SASEGT. The CDR3 is CASSPHFLGTEAFF.

The V call is TRBV5-1, the J call TRBJ2-7. Per the germline V gene, CDR1 is SGHRS and CDR2 is YFSETQ. CDR3 length: 14 amino acids. This chain's CDR3 is CASSLGRNSYEQYF. Variable domain in full (rest from reference TRBV5-1 and TRBJ2-7): KAGVTQTPRYLIKTRGQQVTLSCSPISGHRSVSWYQQTPGQGLQFLFEYFSETQRNKGNFPGRFSGRQFSNSRSEMNVSTLELGDSALYLCASSLGRNSYEQYFGPGTRLTVT.

This chain uses TRBV5-5 with TRBJ1-5; there is no DNA to check the TCRdb D call of TRBD1. Germline V gene sequence: CDR1 SGHKS, CDR2 YYEKEE (reference sequence). The CDR3 has 15 amino acids. CDR3 amino acids: CASSTTGNSNQPQHF.

This sequence joins TRBV11-2 and TRBJ2-5; the D call of TRBD1 rests on TCRdb alone, since no DNA is present to check it. The CDR3 covers 17 residues. CDR1 SGHAT and CDR2 FQNNGV come from the germline V gene. The CDR3 protein is CASSLVWTDRVQETQYF.

This chain joins TRBV20-1 and TRBJ2-7; the D call of TRBD2 rests on TCRdb alone, since no DNA is present to check it. This CDR3 region has 12 residues. Germline assignment: CDR1 DFQATT and CDR2 SNEGSKA (reference sequence). CDR3 in amino acids: CSATWTKYEQYF.

The CDR3 here is CASSYGTGVNEQFF. This chain joins TRBV5-1 and TRBJ2-1; absent DNA, TCRdb's TRBD1 call cannot be checked. The CDR3 is made up of 14 amino acids. The germline V gene encodes CDR1 SGHRS and CDR2 YFSETQ.